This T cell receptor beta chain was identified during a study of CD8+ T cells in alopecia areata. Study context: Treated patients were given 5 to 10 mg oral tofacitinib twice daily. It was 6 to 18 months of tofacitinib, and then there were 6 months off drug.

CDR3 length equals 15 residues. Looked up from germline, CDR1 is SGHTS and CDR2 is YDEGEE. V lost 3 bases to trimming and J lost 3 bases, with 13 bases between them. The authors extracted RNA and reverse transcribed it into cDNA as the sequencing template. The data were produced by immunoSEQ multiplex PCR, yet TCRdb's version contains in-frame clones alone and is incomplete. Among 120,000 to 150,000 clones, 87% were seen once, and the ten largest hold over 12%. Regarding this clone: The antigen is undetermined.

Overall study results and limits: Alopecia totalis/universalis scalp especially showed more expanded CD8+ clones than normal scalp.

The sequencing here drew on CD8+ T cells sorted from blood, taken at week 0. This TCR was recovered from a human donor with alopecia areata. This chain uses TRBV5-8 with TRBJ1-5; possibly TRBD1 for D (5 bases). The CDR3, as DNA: TGTGCCAGCAGCTATGGGACGGACCTCAATCAGCCCCAGCATTTT. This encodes CASSYGTDLNQPQHF.